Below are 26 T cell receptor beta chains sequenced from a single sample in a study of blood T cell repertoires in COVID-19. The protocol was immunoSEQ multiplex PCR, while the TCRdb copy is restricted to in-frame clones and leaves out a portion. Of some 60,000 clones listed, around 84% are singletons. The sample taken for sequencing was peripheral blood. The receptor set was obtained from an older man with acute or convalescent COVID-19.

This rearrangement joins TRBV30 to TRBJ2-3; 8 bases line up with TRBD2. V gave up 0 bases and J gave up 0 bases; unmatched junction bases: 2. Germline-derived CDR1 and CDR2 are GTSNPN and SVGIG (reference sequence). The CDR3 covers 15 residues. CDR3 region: CAWSVLAVSTDTQYF. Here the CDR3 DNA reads TGTGCCTGGAGTGTACTAGCGGTTAGCACAGATACGCAGTATTTT.

In nucleotides, the CDR3 is TGTGCCAGCAGCTTGGAAGGGGTATACGGGGCCAACGTCCTGACTTTC. The encoded protein is CASSLEGVYGANVLTF. V usage is TRBV5-6 and J usage is TRBJ2-6, with TRBD1 as a possible D gene (5 bases). This CDR3 is 16 amino acids long. The V gene lost 0 bases and the J gene lost 4 bases, with 11 bases spanning the gap. In germline, CDR1 is SGHDT, CDR2 YYEEEE.

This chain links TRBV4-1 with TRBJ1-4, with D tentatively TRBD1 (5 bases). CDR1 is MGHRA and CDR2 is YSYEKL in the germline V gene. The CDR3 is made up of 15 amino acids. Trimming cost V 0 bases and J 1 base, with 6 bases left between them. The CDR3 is CASSQEGVTNEKLFF. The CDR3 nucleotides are TGCGCCAGCAGCCAAGAAGGGGTAACTAATGAAAAACTGTTTTTT.

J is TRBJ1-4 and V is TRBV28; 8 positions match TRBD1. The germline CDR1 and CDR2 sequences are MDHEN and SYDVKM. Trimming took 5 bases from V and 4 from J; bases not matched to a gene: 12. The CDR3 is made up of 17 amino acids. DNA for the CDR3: TGTGCCAGCAGTCAAATAAAGGGGACAGGTCATAATGAAAAACTGTTTTTT. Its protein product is CASSQIKGTGHNEKLFF.

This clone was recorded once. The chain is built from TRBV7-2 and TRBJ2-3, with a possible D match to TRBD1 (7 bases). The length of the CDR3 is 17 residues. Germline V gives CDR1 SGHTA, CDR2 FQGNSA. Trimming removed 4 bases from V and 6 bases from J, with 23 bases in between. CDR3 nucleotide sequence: TGTGCCAGCAGCTCGGAGGGGGCTGGCGGGGCTGGGGATACGCAGTATTTT. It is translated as CASSSEGAGGAGDTQYF.

CDR3 sequence: CSAQSIHEQYF. CDR3 sequence (DNA): TGCAGTGCTCAGTCGATCCACGAGCAGTACTTC. The chain has TRBV20-1 and TRBJ2-7; D not resolved. Between the trimmed V and J ends, which lost 5 bases and 5 bases, there was a span of 10 bases. CDR3 size: 11 residues. Germline CDR1 reads DFQATT; CDR2 reads SNEGSKA (reference sequence).

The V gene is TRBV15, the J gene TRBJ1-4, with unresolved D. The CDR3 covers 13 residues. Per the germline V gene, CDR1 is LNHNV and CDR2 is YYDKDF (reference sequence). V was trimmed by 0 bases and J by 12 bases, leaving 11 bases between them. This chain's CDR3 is CATSRDEVLQLFF. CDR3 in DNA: TGTGCCACCAGCAGAGATGAGGTCCTGCAACTGTTTTTT.

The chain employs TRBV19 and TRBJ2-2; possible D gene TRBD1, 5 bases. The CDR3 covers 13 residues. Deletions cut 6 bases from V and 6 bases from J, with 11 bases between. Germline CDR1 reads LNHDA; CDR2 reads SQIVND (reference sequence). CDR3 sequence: CASSFRVAGELFF. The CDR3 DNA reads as TGTGCCAGTAGCTTCAGGGTGGCCGGGGAGCTGTTTTTT. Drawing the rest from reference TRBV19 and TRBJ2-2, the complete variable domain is DGGITQSPKYLFRKEGQNVTLSCEQNLNHDAMYWYRQDPGQGLRLIYYSQIVNDFQKGDIAEGYSVSREKKESFPLTVTSAQKNPTAFYLCASSFRVAGELFFGEGSRLTVL.

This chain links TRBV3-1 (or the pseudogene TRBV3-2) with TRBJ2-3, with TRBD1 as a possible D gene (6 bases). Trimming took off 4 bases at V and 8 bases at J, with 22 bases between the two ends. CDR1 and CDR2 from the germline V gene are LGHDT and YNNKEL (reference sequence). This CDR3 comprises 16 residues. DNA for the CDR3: TGTGCCAGCAGCCCCGCTCTCGGACAGTTGGGGCTTACGCAGTATTTT. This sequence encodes CASSPALGQLGLTQYF.

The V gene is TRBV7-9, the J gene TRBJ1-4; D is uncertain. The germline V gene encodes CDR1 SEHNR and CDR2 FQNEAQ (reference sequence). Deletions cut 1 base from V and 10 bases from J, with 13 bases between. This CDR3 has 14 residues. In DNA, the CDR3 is TGTGCCAGCAGCTTAGATGGCGGCGTGTCAAAACTGTTTTTT. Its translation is CASSLDGGVSKLFF.

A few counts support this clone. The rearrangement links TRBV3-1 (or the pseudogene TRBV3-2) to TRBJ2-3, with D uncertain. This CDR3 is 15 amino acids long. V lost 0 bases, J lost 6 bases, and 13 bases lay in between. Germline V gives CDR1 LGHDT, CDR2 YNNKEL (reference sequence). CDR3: CASSQDPLALDTQYF. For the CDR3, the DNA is TGTGCCAGCAGCCAAGACCCCCTTGCGCTGGATACGCAGTATTTT.

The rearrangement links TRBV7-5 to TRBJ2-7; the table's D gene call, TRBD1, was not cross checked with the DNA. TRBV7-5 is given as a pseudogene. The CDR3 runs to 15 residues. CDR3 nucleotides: TGTGTCAGAAGCTTATATTTTAACAGGGTCTACGAGCAGTACTTC. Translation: CVRSLYFNRVYEQYF.

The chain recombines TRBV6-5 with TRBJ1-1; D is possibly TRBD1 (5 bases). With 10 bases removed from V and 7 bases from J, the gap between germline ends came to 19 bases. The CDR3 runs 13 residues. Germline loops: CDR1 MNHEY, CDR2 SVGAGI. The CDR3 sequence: CAIPNGGWSEAFF. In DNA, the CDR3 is TGTGCCATCCCCAACGGGGGGTGGAGTGAAGCTTTCTTT.

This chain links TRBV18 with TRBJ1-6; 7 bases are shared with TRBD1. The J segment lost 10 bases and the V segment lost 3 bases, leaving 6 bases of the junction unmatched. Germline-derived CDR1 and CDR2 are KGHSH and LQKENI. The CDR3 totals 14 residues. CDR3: CASSPGQEASPLHF. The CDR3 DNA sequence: TGTGCCAGCTCACCCGGACAGGAGGCCTCACCCCTCCACTTT.

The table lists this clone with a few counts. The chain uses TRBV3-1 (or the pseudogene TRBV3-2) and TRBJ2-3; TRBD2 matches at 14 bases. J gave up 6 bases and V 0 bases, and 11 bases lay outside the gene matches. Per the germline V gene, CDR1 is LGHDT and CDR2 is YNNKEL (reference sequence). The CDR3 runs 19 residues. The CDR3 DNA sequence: TGTGCCAGCAGCCAAGATACATCCTGGACTAGCGGGAGGTTGGATACGCAGTATTTT. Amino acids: CASSQDTSWTSGRLDTQYF.

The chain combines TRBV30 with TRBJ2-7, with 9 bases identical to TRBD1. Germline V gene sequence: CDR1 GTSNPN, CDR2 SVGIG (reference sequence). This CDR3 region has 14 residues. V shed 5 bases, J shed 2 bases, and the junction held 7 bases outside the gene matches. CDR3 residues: CAWGRQGGTYEQYF. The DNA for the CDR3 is TGTGCCTGGGGCCGACAGGGGGGTACCTACGAGCAGTACTTC.

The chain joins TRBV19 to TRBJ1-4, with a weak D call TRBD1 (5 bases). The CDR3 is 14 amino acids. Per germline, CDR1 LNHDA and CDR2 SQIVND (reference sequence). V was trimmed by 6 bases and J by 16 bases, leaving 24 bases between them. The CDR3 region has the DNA TGTGCCAGTAGGGGGGGTAAGGTAGTTGGGGACCCGTTTTTT. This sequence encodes CASRGGKVVGDPFF. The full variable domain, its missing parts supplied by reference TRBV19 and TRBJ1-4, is DGGITQSPKYLFRKEGQNVTLSCEQNLNHDAMYWYRQDPGQGLRLIYYSQIVNDFQKGDIAEGYSVSREKKESFPLTVTSAQKNPTAFYLCASRGGKVVGDPFFGSGTQLSVL.

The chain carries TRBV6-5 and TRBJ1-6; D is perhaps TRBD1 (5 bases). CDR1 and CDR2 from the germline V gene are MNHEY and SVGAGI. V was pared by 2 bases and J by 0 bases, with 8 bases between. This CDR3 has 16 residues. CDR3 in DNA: TGTGCCAGCAGTTACGGCAGGGCCTCCTATAATTCACCCCTCCACTTT. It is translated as CASSYGRASYNSPLHF.

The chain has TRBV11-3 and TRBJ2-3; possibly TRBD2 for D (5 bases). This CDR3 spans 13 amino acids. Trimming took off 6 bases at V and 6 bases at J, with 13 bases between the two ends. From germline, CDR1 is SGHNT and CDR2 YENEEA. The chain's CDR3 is CASRGDRGDTQYF. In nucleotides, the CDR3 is TGTGCCAGCAGGGGAGATCGCGGTGATACGCAGTATTTT.

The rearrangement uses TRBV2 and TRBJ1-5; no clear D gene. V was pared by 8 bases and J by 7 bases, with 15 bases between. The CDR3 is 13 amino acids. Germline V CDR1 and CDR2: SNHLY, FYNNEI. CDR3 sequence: CASRPNPGQPQHF. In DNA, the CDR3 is TGTGCCAGCCGACCAAACCCGGGACAGCCCCAGCATTTT.

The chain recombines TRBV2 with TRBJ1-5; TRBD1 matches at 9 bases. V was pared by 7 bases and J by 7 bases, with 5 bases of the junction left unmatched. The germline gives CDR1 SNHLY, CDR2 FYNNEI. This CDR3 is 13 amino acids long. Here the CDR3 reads CASKQGASQPQHF. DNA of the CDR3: TGTGCCAGCAAACAGGGGGCGAGCCAGCCCCAGCATTTT.

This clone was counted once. CDR3 loop: CASSEDRRYEQFF. DNA for the CDR3: TGCGCCAGCAGTGAGGACAGACGGTATGAGCAGTTCTTC. The chain joins TRBV10-2 to TRBJ2-1, with D possibly TRBD1 on 5 matching bases. Trimming took 2 bases from V and 8 from J, leaving 10 bases between them. The CDR3 runs 13 residues. Germline V lookup: CDR1 WSHSY, CDR2 SAAADI.

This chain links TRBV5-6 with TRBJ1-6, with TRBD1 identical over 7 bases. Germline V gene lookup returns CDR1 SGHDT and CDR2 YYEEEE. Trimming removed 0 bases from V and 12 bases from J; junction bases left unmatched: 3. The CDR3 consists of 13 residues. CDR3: CASSLGGDRPLHF. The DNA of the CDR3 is TGTGCCAGCAGCTTGGGCGGGGACAGACCCCTCCACTTT.

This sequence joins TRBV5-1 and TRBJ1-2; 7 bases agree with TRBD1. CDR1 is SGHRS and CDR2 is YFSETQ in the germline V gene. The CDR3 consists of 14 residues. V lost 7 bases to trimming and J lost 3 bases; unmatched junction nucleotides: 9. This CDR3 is CASGWDSADYGYTF. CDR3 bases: TGCGCCAGCGGGTGGGACAGCGCTGACTATGGCTACACCTTC.

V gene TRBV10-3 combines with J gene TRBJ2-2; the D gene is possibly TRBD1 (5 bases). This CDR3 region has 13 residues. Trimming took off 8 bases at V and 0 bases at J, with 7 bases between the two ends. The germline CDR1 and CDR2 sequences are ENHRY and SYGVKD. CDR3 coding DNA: TGTGCCATCGGACACCCGAACACCGGGGAGCTGTTTTTT. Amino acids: CAIGHPNTGELFF.

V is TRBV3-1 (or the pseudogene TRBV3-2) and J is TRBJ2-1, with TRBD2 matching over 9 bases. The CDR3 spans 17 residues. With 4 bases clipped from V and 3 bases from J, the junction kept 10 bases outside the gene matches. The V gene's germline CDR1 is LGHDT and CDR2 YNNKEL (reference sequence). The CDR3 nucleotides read TGTGCCAGCAGCCGATTAACTAGCGGGTATAACTACAATGAGCAGTTCTTC. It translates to CASSRLTSGYNYNEQFF.